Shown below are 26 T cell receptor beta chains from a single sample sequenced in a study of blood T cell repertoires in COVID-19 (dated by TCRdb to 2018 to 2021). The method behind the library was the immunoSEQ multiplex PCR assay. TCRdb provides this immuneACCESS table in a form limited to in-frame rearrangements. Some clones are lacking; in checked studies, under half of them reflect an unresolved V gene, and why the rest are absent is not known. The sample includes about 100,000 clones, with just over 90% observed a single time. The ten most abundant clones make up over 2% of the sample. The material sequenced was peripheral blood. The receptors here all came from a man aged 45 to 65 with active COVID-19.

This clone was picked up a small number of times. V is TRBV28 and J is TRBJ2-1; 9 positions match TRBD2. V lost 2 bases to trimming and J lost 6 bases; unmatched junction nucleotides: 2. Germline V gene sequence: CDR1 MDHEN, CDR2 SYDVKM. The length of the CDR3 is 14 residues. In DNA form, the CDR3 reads TGTGCCAGCAGTTTACTAGCGGGGCGCAATGAGCAGTTCTTC. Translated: CASSLLAGRNEQFF. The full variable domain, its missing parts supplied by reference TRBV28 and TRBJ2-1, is DVKVTQSSRYLVKRTGEKVFLECVQDMDHENMFWYRQDPGLGLRLIYFSYDVKMKEKGDIPEGYSVSREKKERFSLILESASTNQTSMYLCASSLLAGRNEQFFGPGTRLTVL.

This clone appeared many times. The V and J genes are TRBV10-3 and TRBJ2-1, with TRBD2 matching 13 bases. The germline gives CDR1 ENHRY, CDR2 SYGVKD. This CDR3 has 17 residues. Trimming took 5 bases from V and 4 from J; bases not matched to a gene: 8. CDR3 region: CAISYSGTSGIYNEQFF. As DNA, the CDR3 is TGTGCCATCAGTTACAGTGGGACTAGCGGGATTTACAATGAGCAGTTCTTC.

CDR3 region: CASSIAGITNEKLFF. The CDR3, as DNA: TGTGCCAGTAGTATCGCGGGGATAACTAATGAAAAACTGTTTTTT. The chain links TRBV19 to TRBJ1-4; unclear D gene. The CDR3 extends over 15 amino acids. Per the germline V gene, CDR1 is LNHDA and CDR2 is SQIVND (reference sequence). The V end was cut by 3 bases, the J end by 1 base, with 9 bases between.

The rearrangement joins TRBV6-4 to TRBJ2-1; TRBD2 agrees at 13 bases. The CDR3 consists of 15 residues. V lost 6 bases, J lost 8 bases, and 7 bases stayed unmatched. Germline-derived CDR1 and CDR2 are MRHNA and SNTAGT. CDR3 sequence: CASSPGLAGAHEQFF. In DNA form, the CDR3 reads TGTGCCAGCAGCCCAGGACTAGCGGGAGCTCATGAGCAGTTCTTC.

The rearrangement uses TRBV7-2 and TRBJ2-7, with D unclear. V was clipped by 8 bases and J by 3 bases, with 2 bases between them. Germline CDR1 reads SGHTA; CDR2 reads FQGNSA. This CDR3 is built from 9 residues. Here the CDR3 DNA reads TGTGCCAGCCGCTACGAGCAGTACGTC. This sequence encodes CASRYEQYV.

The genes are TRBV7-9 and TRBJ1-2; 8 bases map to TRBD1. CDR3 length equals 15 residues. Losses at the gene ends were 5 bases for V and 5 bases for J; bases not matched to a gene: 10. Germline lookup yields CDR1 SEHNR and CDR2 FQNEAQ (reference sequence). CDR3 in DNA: TGTGCCAGCAGCACAGTTTACGGGACAGGATATGGCTACACCTTC. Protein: CASSTVYGTGYGYTF.

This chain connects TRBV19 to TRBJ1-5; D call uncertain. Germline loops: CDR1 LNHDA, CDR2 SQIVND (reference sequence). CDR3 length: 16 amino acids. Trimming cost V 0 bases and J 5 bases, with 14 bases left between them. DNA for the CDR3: TGTGCCAGTAGTATAGATGAGAAGAGTACCCATCAGCCCCAGCATTTT. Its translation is CASSIDEKSTHQPQHF.

CDR3 in amino acids: CASSPITGESEAFF. DNA of the CDR3: TGTGCCAGCTCACCGATAACAGGGGAGTCTGAAGCTTTCTTT. The V call is TRBV18, the J call TRBJ1-1, with 7 bases fitting TRBD1. Looked up from germline, CDR1 is KGHSH and CDR2 is LQKENI. The CDR3 sequence is 14 residues long. The ends lost 3 bases at V and 6 bases at J; junction bases unmatched: 7.

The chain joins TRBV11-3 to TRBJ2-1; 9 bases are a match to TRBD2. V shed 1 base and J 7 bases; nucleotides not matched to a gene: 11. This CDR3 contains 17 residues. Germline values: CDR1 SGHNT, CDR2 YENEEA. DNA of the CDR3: TGTGCCAGCAGCTTAGGAGGTCGGGATAGCGGGAGAAATGAGCAGTTCTTC. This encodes CASSLGGRDSGRNEQFF.

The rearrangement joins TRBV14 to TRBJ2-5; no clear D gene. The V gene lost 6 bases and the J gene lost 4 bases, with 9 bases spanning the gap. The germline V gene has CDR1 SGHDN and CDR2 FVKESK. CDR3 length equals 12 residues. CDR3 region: CASSRLRETQYF. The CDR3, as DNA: TGTGCCAGCAGTCGCTTGCGAGAGACCCAGTACTTC.

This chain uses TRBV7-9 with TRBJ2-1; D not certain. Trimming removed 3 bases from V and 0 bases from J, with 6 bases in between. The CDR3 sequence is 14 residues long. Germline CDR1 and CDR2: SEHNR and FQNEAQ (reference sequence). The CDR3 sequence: CASSLASSYNEQFF. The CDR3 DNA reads TGTGCCAGCAGCTTGGCCAGCTCCTACAATGAGCAGTTCTTC.

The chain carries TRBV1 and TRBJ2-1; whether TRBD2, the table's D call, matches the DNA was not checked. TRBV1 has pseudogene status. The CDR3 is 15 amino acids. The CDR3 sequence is CTSSQGGGPYNEQFF. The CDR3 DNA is TGCACCAGCAGCCAAGGCGGGGGCCCATACAATGAGCAGTTCTTC.

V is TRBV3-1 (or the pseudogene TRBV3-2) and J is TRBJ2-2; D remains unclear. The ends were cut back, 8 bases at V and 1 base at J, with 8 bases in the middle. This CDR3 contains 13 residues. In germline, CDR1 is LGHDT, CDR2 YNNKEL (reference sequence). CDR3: CASSQENTGELFF. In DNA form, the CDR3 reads TGTGCCAGCTCTCAGGAGAACACCGGGGAGCTGTTTTTT.

The CDR3 sequence is CASSPDVSGGYNEQFF. CDR3 nucleotides: TGTGCCAGCAGCCCGGATGTATCGGGGGGCTACAATGAGCAGTTCTTC. The chain uses TRBV5-4 and TRBJ2-1; 7 bases fit TRBD2. The germline CDR1 and CDR2 sequences are SGHNT and YYREEE (reference sequence). With V trimmed by 4 bases and J by 3 bases, 10 bases remained unmatched. CDR3 size: 16 residues.

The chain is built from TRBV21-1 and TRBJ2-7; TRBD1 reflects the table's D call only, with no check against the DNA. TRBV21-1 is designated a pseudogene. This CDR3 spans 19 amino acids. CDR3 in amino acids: CASSKVEDSYYPLSYEQYV. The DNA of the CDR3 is TGTGCCAGCAGCAAAGTTGAGGACAGTTACTATCCCCTCTCCTACGAGCAGTACGTC.

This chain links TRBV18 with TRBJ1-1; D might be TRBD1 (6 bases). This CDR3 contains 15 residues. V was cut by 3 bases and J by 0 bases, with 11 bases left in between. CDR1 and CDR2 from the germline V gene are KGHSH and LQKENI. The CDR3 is CASSPHRDMNTEAFF. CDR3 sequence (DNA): TGTGCCAGCTCACCCCACAGGGATATGAACACTGAAGCTTTCTTT.

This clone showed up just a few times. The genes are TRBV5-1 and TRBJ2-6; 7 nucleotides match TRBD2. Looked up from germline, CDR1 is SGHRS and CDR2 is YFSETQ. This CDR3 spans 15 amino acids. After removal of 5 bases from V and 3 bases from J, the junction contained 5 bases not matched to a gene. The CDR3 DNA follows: TGCGCCAGCAGTGGCGGGAGCTATGGGGCCAACGTCCTGACTTTC. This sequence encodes CASSGGSYGANVLTF.

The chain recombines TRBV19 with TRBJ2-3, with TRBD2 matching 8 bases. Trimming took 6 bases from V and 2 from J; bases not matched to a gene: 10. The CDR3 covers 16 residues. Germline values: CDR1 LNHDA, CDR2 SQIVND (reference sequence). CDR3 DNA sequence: TGTGCCAGTAGGAGAATAGCGGGGATAGACACAGATACGCAGTATTTT. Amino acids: CASRRIAGIDTDTQYF.

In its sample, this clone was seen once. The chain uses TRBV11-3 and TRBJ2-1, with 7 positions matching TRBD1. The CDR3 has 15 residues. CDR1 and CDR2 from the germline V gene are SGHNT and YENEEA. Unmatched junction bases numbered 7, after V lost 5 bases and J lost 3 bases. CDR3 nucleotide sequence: TGTGCCAGCAGCCGCCAGGGGGTACTCTACAATGAGCAGTTCTTC. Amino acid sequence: CASSRQGVLYNEQFF.

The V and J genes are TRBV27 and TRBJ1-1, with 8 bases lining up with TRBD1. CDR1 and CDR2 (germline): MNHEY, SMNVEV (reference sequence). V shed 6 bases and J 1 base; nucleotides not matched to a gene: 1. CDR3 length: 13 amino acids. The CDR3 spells CASRDRGNTEAFF. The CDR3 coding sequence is TGTGCCAGCAGAGACAGGGGGAACACTGAAGCTTTCTTT.

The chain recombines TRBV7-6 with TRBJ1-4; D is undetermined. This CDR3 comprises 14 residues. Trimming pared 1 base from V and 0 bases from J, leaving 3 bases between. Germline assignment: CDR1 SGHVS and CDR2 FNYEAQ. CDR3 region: CASSLGATNEKLFF. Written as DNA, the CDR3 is TGTGCCAGCAGCTTAGGCGCAACTAATGAAAAACTGTTTTTT.

The DNA for the CDR3 is TGTGCCAGTAACATATTTATGAACACTGAAGCTTTCTTT. This sequence encodes CASNIFMNTEAFF. The rearrangement joins TRBV19 to TRBJ1-1; no clear D. Trimming took off 7 bases at V and 0 bases at J, with 9 bases between the two ends. The germline V gene encodes CDR1 LNHDA and CDR2 SQIVND (reference sequence). The CDR3 loop spans 13 amino acids.

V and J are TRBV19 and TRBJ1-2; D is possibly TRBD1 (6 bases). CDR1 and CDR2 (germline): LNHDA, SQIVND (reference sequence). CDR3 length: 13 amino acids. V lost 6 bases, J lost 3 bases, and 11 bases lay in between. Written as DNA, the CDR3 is TGTGCCAGTAGCGGGGGGGCATACTATGGCTACACCTTC. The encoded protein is CASSGGAYYGYTF.

CDR3 sequence: CASSLVLAGGYEQYF. The CDR3 DNA is TGTGCCAGCAGCTTAGTACTAGCGGGGGGGTACGAGCAGTACTTC. V is TRBV7-8 and J is TRBJ2-7; 13 nucleotides align to TRBD2. After removal of 1 base from V and 4 bases from J, the junction contained 1 base not matched to a gene. The CDR3 is 15 amino acids. The germline CDR1 and CDR2 sequences are SGHVS and FQNEAQ.

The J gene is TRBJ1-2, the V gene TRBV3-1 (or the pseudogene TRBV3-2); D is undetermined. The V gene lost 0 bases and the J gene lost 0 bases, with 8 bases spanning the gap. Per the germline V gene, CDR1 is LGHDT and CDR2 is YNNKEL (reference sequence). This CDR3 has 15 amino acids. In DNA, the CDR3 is TGTGCCAGCAGCCAAGAGGGCAGTGCTAACTATGGCTACACCTTC. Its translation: CASSQEGSANYGYTF.

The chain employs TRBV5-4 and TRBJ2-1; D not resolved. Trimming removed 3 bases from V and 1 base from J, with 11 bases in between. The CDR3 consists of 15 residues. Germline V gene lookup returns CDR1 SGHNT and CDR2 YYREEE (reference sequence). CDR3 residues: CASSSELLSYNEQFF. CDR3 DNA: TGTGCCAGCAGCTCCGAGCTCCTATCCTACAATGAGCAGTTCTTC.